The rows below give T cell receptor beta chains drawn from one sample of a study of blood T cell repertoires in COVID-19. Sequenced by immunoSEQ multiplex PCR; TCRdb stores in-frame clones only, minus some. The sample lists 60,000 or so clones, 78% seen once, with 25% in the top ten. The sample consisted of peripheral blood. The receptors shown here come from a human donor in a cohort sampled during active COVID-19. Each CDR3 is given with its conserved first and last residue. Each record gives: D gene, CDR3 length, J gene, V gene, clone size, CDR3 protein, CDR3 DNA. The D gene is left open where the match is weak. Rows may omit the clone size; those that give it use once, few, many or a size class.

>TRBD1|17|TRBJ1-4|TRBV9|NA
CASSVGIADRGNEKLFF
TGTGCCAGCAGCGTAGGTATAGCGGACAGGGGGAATGAAAAACTGTTTTTT
>NA|11|TRBJ2-3|TRBV7-3|once
CASSLRDTQYF
TGTGCCAGCAGCTTGCGAGATACGCAGTATTTT
>TRBD1|15|TRBJ1-1|TRBV7-9|NA
CASSGEDRANTEAFF
TGTGCCAGCAGCGGAGAGGACAGGGCGAACACTGAAGCTTTCTTT
>NA|14|TRBJ1-1|TRBV29-1|NA
CSVVLTALNTEAFF
TGCAGCGTTGTGTTGACAGCCTTAAACACTGAAGCTTTCTTT
>NA|13|TRBJ2-1|TRBV6-5|NA
CASSSYLGNEQFF
TGTGCCAGCAGTTCATACCTAGGCAATGAGCAGTTCTTC
>TRBD1|15|TRBJ2-1|TRBV7-9|NA
CASSPRTGEDNEQFF
TGTGCCAGCAGCCCCCGGACAGGGGAGGACAATGAGCAGTTCTTC
>TRBD1|16|TRBJ1-2|TRBV10-3|NA
CAIGQGTGGSNYGYTF
TGTGCCATCGGACAGGGGACAGGGGGAAGTAACTATGGCTACACCTTC
>NA|14|TRBJ2-7|TRBV30|NA
CAWRIRGSSYEQYF
TGTGCCTGGAGGATAAGGGGGAGCTCCTACGAGCAGTACTTC
>TRBD1|13|TRBJ2-7|TRBV2|NA
CASGRQGLYEQYF
TGTGCCAGCGGTCGACAGGGCCTCTACGAGCAGTACTTC
>TRBD1|17|TRBJ1-5|TRBV19|NA
CASSSRQGGPKFQPQHF
TGTGCCAGTAGTTCCCGACAGGGGGGCCCGAAATTTCAGCCCCAGCATTTT
>NA|15|TRBJ2-3|TRBV18|NA
CASSPGLAGADTQYF
TGTGCCAGCTCACCAGGCCTCGCGGGGGCCGATACGCAGTATTTT
>TRBD2|16|TRBJ2-1|TRBV19|NA
CASQVAGGNTYNEQFF
TGTGCCAGTCAAGTAGCGGGAGGTAATACCTACAATGAGCAGTTCTTC
>NA|15|TRBJ2-1|TRBV10-3|NA
CAISASGLLYNEQFF
TGTGCCATCAGTGCTTCAGGGCTCCTTTACAATGAGCAGTTCTTC
>TRBD1|13|TRBJ1-1|TRBV2|NA
CASRQGGYTEAFF
TGTGCCAGTCGACAGGGGGGATACACTGAAGCTTTCTTT
>NA|15|TRBJ2-5|TRBV3-1/TRBV3-2|NA
CASSQATGVRETQYF
TGTGCCAGCAGCCAAGCTACGGGAGTCCGCGAGACCCAGTACTTC
>NA|14|TRBJ2-1|TRBV7-3|NA
CASSLTVASHEQFF
TGTGCCAGCAGCTTAACAGTAGCGAGCCATGAGCAGTTCTTC
>TRBD1|16|TRBJ1-2|TRBV10-3|NA
CAISESSGQGYYGYTF
TGTGCCATCAGTGAGTCATCGGGACAGGGTTACTATGGCTACACCTTC
>NA|12|TRBJ2-2|TRBV2|NA
CASSRGPGELFF
TGTGCCAGCAGTCGAGGGCCCGGGGAGCTGTTTTTT
>NA|15|TRBJ1-5|TRBV6-1|NA
CASSEGVRGNQPQHF
TGTGCCAGCAGTGAAGGCGTACGGGGCAATCAGCCCCAGCATTTT
>NA|18|TRBJ2-7|TRBV5-1|NA
CASSLNVAGATNSYEQYF
TGCGCCAGCAGCTTGAACGTCGCGGGGGCTACCAACTCCTACGAGCAGTACTTC
>NA|14|TRBJ1-1|TRBV15|few
CATSRGHLNTEAFF
TGTGCCACCAGCAGAGGACACCTGAACACTGAAGCTTTCTTT
>NA|14|TRBJ2-1|TRBV14|NA
CASSQLTGNNEQFF
TGTGCCAGCAGCCAACTCACAGGAAACAATGAGCAGTTCTTC
>TRBD1|16|TRBJ1-3|TRBV7-8|NA
CASSFIRRGRGNTIYF
TGTGCCAGCAGCTTTATTAGAAGGGGGCGCGGAAACACCATATATTTT
>NA|15|TRBJ1-4|TRBV3-1/TRBV3-2|NA
CASSLGVRTNEKLFF
TGTGCCAGCAGCCTGGGAGTTCGGACTAATGAAAAACTGTTTTTT
>TRBD2|16|TRBJ2-3|TRBV7-9|NA
CASSASERETADTQYF
TGTGCCAGCAGCGCCTCGGAGCGGGAGACAGCAGATACGCAGTATTTT
>TRBD1|14|TRBJ1-2|TRBV5-5|NA
CASSSGTDFYGYTF
TGTGCCAGCAGCTCCGGGACAGACTTCTATGGCTACACCTTC
>NA|14|TRBJ2-5|TRBV5-4|NA
CASKVNYQKETQYF
TGTGCCAGCAAGGTTAACTACCAAAAAGAGACCCAGTACTTC
>NA|15|TRBJ2-5|TRBV24-1|NA
CATSDSRTVQETQYF
TGTGCCACCAGTGACTCACGGACAGTCCAAGAGACCCAGTACTTC
>NA|16|TRBJ1-4|TRBV5-5|NA
CASSPRWQQPNEKLFF
TGTGCCAGCAGCCCGCGGTGGCAGCAACCTAATGAAAAACTGTTTTTT
>NA|13|TRBJ2-2|TRBV28|few
CASQGTDTGELFF
TGTGCCAGCCAGGGAACAGACACCGGGGAGCTGTTTTTT
>NA|16|TRBJ1-6|TRBV28|NA
CASSFAGISYNSPLHF
TGTGCCAGCAGTTTTGCAGGGATATCCTATAATTCACCCCTCCACTTT
>TRBD2|18|TRBJ2-2|TRBV4-3|NA
CASSQEPPSGGYTGELFF
TGCGCCAGCAGCCAAGAACCCCCTAGCGGGGGATACACCGGGGAGCTGTTTTTT
>TRBD1|14|TRBJ1-1|TRBV28|NA
CASSSGQGIAEAFF
TGTGCCAGCAGTTCCGGACAGGGGATCGCTGAAGCTTTCTTT
>TRBD1|12|TRBJ1-2|TRBV29-1|NA
CSVRDRGNGYTF
TGCAGCGTTAGAGACAGGGGAAACGGCTACACCTTC
>TRBD2|16|TRBJ2-2|TRBV5-4|few
CASSLGTSGNTGELFF
TGTGCCAGCAGCTTGGGGACTAGCGGAAACACCGGGGAGCTGTTTTTT
>NA|15|TRBJ1-1|TRBV7-3|NA
CASSLMGGSNTEAFF
TGTGCCAGCAGCTTAATGGGGGGTTCGAACACTGAAGCTTTCTTT
>TRBD1|13|TRBJ2-5|TRBV14|NA
CASRRTGAETQYF
TGTGCCAGCAGACGGACAGGGGCCGAGACCCAGTACTTC
>NA|11|TRBJ1-4|TRBV29-1|NA
CSAERGEKLFF
TGCAGCGCCGAACGAGGCGAAAAACTGTTTTTT
>TRBD2|16|TRBJ2-1|TRBV18|NA
CASSPPGLARADEQFF
TGTGCCAGCTCACCTCCCGGACTAGCCCGGGCGGATGAGCAGTTCTTC
>NA|12|TRBJ1-6|TRBV2|NA
CASNSQNSPLHF
TGTGCCAGCAACAGTCAGAATTCACCCCTCCACTTT
>NA|12|TRBJ2-1|TRBV11-2|once
CASSLDRNEQFF
TGTGCCAGCAGCTTAGATCGCAATGAGCAGTTCTTC
>NA|18|TRBJ2-6|TRBV11-3|NA
CASSLEGHATSGANVLTF
TGTGCCAGCAGCTTAGAGGGACACGCGACCTCTGGGGCCAACGTCCTGACTTTC
>NA|13|TRBJ1-2|TRBV18|NA
CASSPGLTMGYTF
TGTGCCAGCTCACCGGGACTGACGATGGGCTACACCTTC
>NA|11|TRBJ2-1|TRBV28|NA
CASSLRGGAFF
TGTGCCAGCAGTTTAAGGGGGGGGGCGTTCTTC
>NA|15|TRBJ2-6|TRBV5-5|NA
CASSLVGAGANVLTF
TGTGCCAGCAGCTTGGTCGGGGCTGGGGCCAACGTCCTGACTTTC
>TRBD1|16|TRBJ1-5|TRBV5-5|few
CASSPLPGGSNQPQHF
TGTGCCAGCAGCCCGCTCCCAGGGGGAAGCAATCAGCCCCAGCATTTT
>TRBD1|15|TRBJ1-1|TRBV27|few
CASRPETGVVTEAFF
TGTGCCAGCAGGCCAGAAACAGGGGTAGTCACTGAAGCTTTCTTT
>NA|15|TRBJ2-1|TRBV5-6|once
CASSSRKRSYNEQFF
TGTGCCAGCAGCTCCCGGAAGCGCTCCTACAATGAGCAGTTCTTC